This T cell receptor beta chain is drawn from a study of T cell responses to AZD1222 COVID-19 vaccine listed by TCRdb under 2021. Describing the broader study: AZD1222 recipients with second doses at about 4 weeks or about 12 weeks were pooled, because spike-specific TCR depth and breadth did not differ between schedules. Trial participants were enrolled by age into subgroups of 18-55, 56-69 and 70-plus years, and around 140, 26 and 57 TCR-sequenced participants, respectively, were included in these subgroups. A total of just over 230 trial participants underwent TCR sequencing, of whom under 220 had received two doses of AZD1222 and around 25 had received two doses of the MenACWY control vaccine. The paper's findings and limits, for the study overall: Spike-specific TCR breadth and depth rose significantly after two AZD1222 doses compared with day 0 and with MenACWY recipients. In the small 56-69-year group, the increase in depth fell short of significance, most likely because of low power. Because no day 14 peak-response samples were available, repertoires were characterized only after the peak T cell response. CD4 TCRs associated with the vaccine covered the entire spike protein, and the dominant responses were in regions 160-218 and 743-854. Reportedly, close to half of the unique spike-specific TCRs recognized epitopes lying outside the regions that are mutated in the B.1.351 and B.1.1.7 variants. Participants were mostly white British, with more females than males. The authors suggested clonal diversity may have been underestimated. Conclusions about previously exposed vaccinees are limited because only a handful of AZD1222 recipients were SARS-CoV-2 seropositive at baseline.

The time point label corresponds to: baseline before first vaccination. Samples from vaccinated people were obtained from the UK trials COV001 and COV002, which included a single-blind randomized controlled phase 2/3 trial of AZD1222 (ChAdOx1 nCoV-19) in healthy adults. For TCRbeta chain sequencing, PBMC samples were collected from trial participants at day 0 and at day 28 after the second dose. V lost 6 bases and J lost 5 bases, and the count of bases not matched to a germline gene is 6. The CDR3 runs 14 residues from the cysteine to the phenylalanine. Only the CDR3 DNA stays, 42 bases, in frame from base 1. According to the germline V gene, CDR1 reads MGHDK and CDR2 reads SYGVNS. The CDR3 regions of human TCRbeta chains were subjected to immunosequencing. For the original study's pipeline: TCRs in the repertoires were matched against a reference library of SARS-CoV-2-specific TCRs that had been generated with the MIRA antigen-specificity platform. Breadth was defined as the fraction of unique TCRs that were SARS-CoV-2-associated. Depth was defined as the fraction of total T cells that were SARS-CoV-2-associated. Using the MIRA data, each spike-specific TCR was mapped to the spike region that the TCR reacts to and placed in a CD4 or CD8 class. Log10-transformed breadth and depth values were compared by one-way ANOVA with Sidak's multiple comparisons tests. TCRdb holds this immuneACCESS table with in-frame rearrangements only. Some clones are missing; in checked studies, unresolved V genes explain under half, and the rest has no known cause. Clone size and V and J calls were adopted from that table, with D and trimming inferred from the DNA. Across this sample there are around 99,000 clones, with approximately 90% seen only once. The top ten hold about 12% of the sample.

With regard to this clone: It has no known antigen specificity. No base quality values were provided; no much bigger clone lies one nucleotide off.

This specimen consisted of peripheral blood, obtained on day 0 of AZD1222 vaccination. The V and J segments used are TRBV25-1 and TRBJ2-2; TRBD2 agrees with 7 junctional bases. The sequence was obtained from an adult in good health. The CDR3 loop reads CASSGGLVTGELFF. Read as DNA, the sequence is TGTGCCAGCAGCGGGGGGTTGGTAACCGGGGAGCTGTTTTTT.